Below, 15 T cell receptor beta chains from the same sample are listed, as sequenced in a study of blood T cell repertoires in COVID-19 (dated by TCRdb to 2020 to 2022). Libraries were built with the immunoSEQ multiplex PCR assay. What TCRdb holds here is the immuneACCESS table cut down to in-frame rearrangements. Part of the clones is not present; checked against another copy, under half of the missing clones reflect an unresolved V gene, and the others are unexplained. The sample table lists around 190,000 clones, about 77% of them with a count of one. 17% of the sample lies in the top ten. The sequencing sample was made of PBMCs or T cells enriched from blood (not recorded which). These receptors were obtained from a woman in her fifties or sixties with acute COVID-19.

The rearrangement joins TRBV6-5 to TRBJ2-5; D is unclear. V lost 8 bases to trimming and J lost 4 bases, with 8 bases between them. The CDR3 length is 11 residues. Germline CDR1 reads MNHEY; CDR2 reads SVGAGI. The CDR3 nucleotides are TGTGCCAGCCTCCACACAGAGACCCAGTACTTC. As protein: CASLHTETQYF.

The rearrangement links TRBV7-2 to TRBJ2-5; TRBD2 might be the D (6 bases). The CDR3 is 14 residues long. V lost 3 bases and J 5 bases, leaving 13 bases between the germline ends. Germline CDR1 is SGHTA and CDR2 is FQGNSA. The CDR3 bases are TGTGCCAGCAGCTTCGGGGGTGGGGGGGAGACCCAGTACTTC. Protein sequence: CASSFGGGGETQYF.

Written as DNA, the CDR3 is TGCAGTGCTGCGGGAGGAACCCAGTACTTC. It yields the protein CSAAGGTQYF. The chain carries TRBV20-1 and TRBJ2-5, with 8 bases lining up with TRBD2. The junction had 1 base not matched to a gene; V was cut back by 5 bases and J by 8 bases. This CDR3 contains 10 residues. The germline CDR1 and CDR2 sequences are DFQATT and SNEGSKA (reference sequence).

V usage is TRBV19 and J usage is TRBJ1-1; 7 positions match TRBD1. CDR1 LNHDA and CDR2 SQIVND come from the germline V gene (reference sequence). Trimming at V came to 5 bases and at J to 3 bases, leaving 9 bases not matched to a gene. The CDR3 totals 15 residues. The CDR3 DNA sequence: TGTGCCAGTAGTTCTTTGCCAACAGGGGACACTGAAGCTTTCTTT. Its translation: CASSSLPTGDTEAFF.

CDR3 sequence: CASRETADYQPQHF. CDR3 DNA sequence: TGTGCCAGCAGGGAGACCGCGGACTATCAGCCCCAGCATTTT. The V and J genes are TRBV28 and TRBJ1-5; D is unclear. Trimming stripped 6 bases from V and 5 bases from J, with 14 bases between. CDR1 is MDHEN, CDR2 SYDVKM, per germline. The length of the CDR3 is 14 residues.

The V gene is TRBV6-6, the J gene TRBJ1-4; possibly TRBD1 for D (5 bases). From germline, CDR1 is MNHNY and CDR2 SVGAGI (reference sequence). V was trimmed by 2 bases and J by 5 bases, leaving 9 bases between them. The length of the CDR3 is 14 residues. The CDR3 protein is CASSYGAGNEKLFF. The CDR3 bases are TGTGCCAGCAGTTACGGGGCGGGAAATGAAAAACTGTTTTTT.

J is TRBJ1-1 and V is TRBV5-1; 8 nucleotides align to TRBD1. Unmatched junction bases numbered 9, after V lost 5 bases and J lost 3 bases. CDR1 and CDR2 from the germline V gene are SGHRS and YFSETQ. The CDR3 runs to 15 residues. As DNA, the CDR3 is TGCGCCAGCAGTATCGCCAGGGGGCTCGACACTGAAGCTTTCTTT. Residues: CASSIARGLDTEAFF.

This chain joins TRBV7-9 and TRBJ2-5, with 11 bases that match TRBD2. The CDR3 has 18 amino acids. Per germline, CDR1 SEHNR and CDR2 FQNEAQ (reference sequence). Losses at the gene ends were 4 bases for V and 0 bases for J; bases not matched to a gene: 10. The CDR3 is CASSSSGGLTAYQETQYF. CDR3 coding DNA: TGTGCCAGCAGCTCTAGCGGGGGGCTTACCGCGTACCAAGAGACCCAGTACTTC. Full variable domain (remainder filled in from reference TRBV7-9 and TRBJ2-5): DTGVSQNPRHKITKRGQNVTFRCDPISEHNRLYWYRQTLGQGPEFLTYFQNEAQLEKSRLLSDRFSAERPKGSFSTLEIQRTEQGDSAMYLCASSSSGGLTAYQETQYFGPGTRLLVL.

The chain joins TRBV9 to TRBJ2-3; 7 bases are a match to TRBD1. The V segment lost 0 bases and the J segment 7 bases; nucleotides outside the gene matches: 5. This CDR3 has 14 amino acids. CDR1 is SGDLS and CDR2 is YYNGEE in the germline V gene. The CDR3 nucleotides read TGTGCCAGCAGCGTAGCCGACAGGGAGTATACGCAGTATTTT. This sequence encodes CASSVADREYTQYF.

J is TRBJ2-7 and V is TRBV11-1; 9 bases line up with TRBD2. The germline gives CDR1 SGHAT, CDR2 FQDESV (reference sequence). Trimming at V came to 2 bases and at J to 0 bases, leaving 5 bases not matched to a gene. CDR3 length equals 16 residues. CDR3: CASSLSASGASYEQYV. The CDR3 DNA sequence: TGTGCCAGCAGCTTATCCGCTAGCGGGGCCTCCTACGAGCAGTACGTC.

The CDR3 nucleotides read TGTGCCAGCAGCCTGAAGACCCTGGACAGGGGGGGTACCGGGGAGCTGTTTTTT. It codes for CASSLKTLDRGGTGELFF. J is TRBJ2-2 and V is TRBV5-6; TRBD1 aligns across 10 bases. CDR1 and CDR2 (germline): SGHDT, YYEEEE. Losses at the gene ends were 4 bases for V and 5 bases for J; bases not matched to a gene: 14. This CDR3 is 18 amino acids long.

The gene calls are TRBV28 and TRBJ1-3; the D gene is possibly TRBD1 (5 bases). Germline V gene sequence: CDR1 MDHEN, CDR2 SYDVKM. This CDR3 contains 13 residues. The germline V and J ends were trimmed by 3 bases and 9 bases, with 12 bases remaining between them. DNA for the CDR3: TGTGCCAGCAGTTTGGCAGGGCTAGGCACCATATATTTT. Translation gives CASSLAGLGTIYF. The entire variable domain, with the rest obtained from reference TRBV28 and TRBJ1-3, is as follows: DVKVTQSSRYLVKRTGEKVFLECVQDMDHENMFWYRQDPGLGLRLIYFSYDVKMKEKGDIPEGYSVSREKKERFSLILESASTNQTSMYLCASSLAGLGTIYFGEGSWLTVV.

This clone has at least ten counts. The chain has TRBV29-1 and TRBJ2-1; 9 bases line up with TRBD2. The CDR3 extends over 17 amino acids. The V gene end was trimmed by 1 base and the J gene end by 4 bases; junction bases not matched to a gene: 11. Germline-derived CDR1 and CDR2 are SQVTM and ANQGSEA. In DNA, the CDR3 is TGCAGCGTTGAAGCCCCCGAGGCTAGCGGGGAGTACAATGAGCAGTTCTTC. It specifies CSVEAPEASGEYNEQFF.

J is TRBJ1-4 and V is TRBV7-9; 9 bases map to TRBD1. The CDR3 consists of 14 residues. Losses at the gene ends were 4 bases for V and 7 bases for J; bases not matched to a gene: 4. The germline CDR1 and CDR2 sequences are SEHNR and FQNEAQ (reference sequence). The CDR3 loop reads CASSSGQGREKLFF. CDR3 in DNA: TGTGCCAGCAGCTCGGGACAGGGACGTGAAAAACTGTTTTTT.

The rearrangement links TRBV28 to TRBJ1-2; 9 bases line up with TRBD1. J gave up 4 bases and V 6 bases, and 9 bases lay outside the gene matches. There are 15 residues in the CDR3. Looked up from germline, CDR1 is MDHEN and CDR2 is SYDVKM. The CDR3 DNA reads TGTGCCAGCAGCGAAAGGGACAGGGTACCCTATGGCTACACCTTC. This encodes CASSERDRVPYGYTF.